These 25 T cell receptor beta chains were all obtained from the same sample, sequenced in a study of blood T cell repertoires in COVID-19. Generated by immunoSEQ multiplex PCR, the TCRdb table keeps only in-frame clones and is missing some. The profile shows roughly 140,000 clones, 81% of them singletons. The source material was peripheral blood. The source of these receptors is a human donor in a cohort sampled during active COVID-19.

The genes are TRBV5-5 and TRBJ1-2, with 7 positions matching TRBD1. This CDR3 is 15 amino acids long. Germline CDR1 is SGHKS and CDR2 is YYEKEE (reference sequence). With 0 bases clipped from V and 7 bases from J, the junction kept 9 bases outside the gene matches. CDR3 amino acids: CASSLDASTGAGYTF. In nucleotides, the CDR3 is TGTGCCAGCAGCTTGGATGCCAGTACAGGGGCTGGCTACACCTTC.

The chain is built from TRBV28 and TRBJ1-2; D might be TRBD1 (5 bases). The V gene lost 6 bases and the J gene lost 4 bases, with 18 bases spanning the gap. Germline loops: CDR1 MDHEN, CDR2 SYDVKM. The CDR3 runs 15 residues. The CDR3 sequence is CASSRTGTPIYGYTF. CDR3 sequence (DNA): TGTGCCAGCAGCCGAACCGGGACTCCGATCTATGGCTACACCTTC.

The chain uses TRBV19 and TRBJ2-3; a possible D gene is TRBD2 (6 bases). CDR3 length: 13 amino acids. Germline lookup yields CDR1 LNHDA and CDR2 SQIVND (reference sequence). CDR3 DNA: TGTGCAACTGCGGGAAGATTCACAGATACGCAGTATTTT. This sequence encodes CATAGRFTDTQYF.

This clone has only one observation. The chain carries TRBV5-1 and TRBJ2-7, with TRBD1 matching 8 bases. In germline, CDR1 is SGHRS, CDR2 YFSETQ. V lost 2 bases and J lost 0; bases outside the gene matches: 4. The CDR3 totals 15 residues. The CDR3 nucleotides are TGCGCCAGCAGCTTCGGAACAGGGGGCTCCTACGAGCAGTACTTC. This codes for CASSFGTGGSYEQYF.

The chain carries TRBV12-5 and TRBJ2-5, with D perhaps matching TRBD2 (6 bases). The CDR3 totals 15 residues. The V gene's germline CDR1 is LGHNT and CDR2 FRNRAP. Trimming took 1 base from V and 3 from J, leaving 12 bases between them. CDR3 sequence: CASGLGLGQKETQYF. The DNA for the CDR3 is TGTGCTAGTGGTTTGGGACTAGGACAAAAAGAGACCCAGTACTTC.

Worth noting for this clone: Different DNA sequences within this sample yield the same CDR3. This chain joins TRBV27 and TRBJ2-7; tentative D call: TRBD2 (6 bases). The CDR3 totals 13 residues. V was trimmed by 4 bases and J by 4 bases, leaving 11 bases between them. CDR1 MNHEY and CDR2 SMNVEV come from the germline V gene (reference sequence). The CDR3 region has the DNA TGTGCCAGCAGTTCGCTAGCGCCGTACGAGCAGTACTTC. It translates to CASSSLAPYEQYF.

The chain has TRBV7-9 and TRBJ2-1; TRBD1 is a possible D gene (6 bases). Per the germline V gene, CDR1 is SEHNR and CDR2 is FQNEAQ (reference sequence). The V end was cut by 1 base, the J end by 5 bases, with 18 bases between. This CDR3 region has 17 residues. This CDR3 reads CASSLDLFRDINNEQFF. The CDR3 bases are TGTGCCAGCAGCTTAGACCTATTCCGGGACATTAACAATGAGCAGTTCTTC.

The gene calls are TRBV18 and TRBJ2-1; a weak D match, TRBD2 (6 bases). The V gene lost 2 bases and the J gene lost 4 bases, with 15 bases spanning the gap. The germline V gene has CDR1 KGHSH and CDR2 LQKENI. This CDR3 is 16 amino acids long. CDR3 nucleotide sequence: TGTGCCAGCTCACCAATCGCTCCAGGGACTTACAATGAGCAGTTCTTC. Protein: CASSPIAPGTYNEQFF. Variable domain in full (rest from reference TRBV18 and TRBJ2-1): NAGVMQNPRHLVRRRGQEARLRCSPMKGHSHVYWYRQLPEEGLKFMVYLQKENIIDESGMPKERFSAEFPKEGPSILRIQQVVRGDSAAYFCASSPIAPGTYNEQFFGPGTRLTVL.

V usage is TRBV24-1 and J usage is TRBJ1-5; no firm D call. This CDR3 is built from 12 residues. The germline gives CDR1 KGHDR, CDR2 SFDVKD. The V end lost 4 bases, the J end lost 5 bases, and 5 bases lay between the germline ends. CDR3 DNA: TGTGCCACCAGTGACGGTTATCAGCCCCAGCATTTT. As protein: CATSDGYQPQHF.

V and J are TRBV6-1 and TRBJ2-7, with D possibly TRBD1 on 6 matching bases. The germline CDR1 and CDR2 sequences are MNHNS and SASEGT. The CDR3 covers 14 residues. Deletions cut 0 bases from V and 3 bases from J, with 9 bases between. The CDR3 loop reads CASSEAGGFYEQYF. CDR3 coding DNA: TGTGCCAGCAGTGAAGCAGGGGGTTTCTACGAGCAGTACTTC.

This chain uses TRBV11-1 with TRBJ2-7; 14 positions match TRBD2. The J segment lost 6 bases and the V segment lost 4 bases, leaving 11 bases of the junction unmatched. Germline V gene sequence: CDR1 SGHAT, CDR2 FQDESV (reference sequence). The CDR3 spans 17 residues. CDR3 residues: CASSSAGTSGSGSEQYF. The CDR3 nucleotides read TGTGCCAGCAGCTCAGCCGGGACTAGCGGGAGTGGTTCCGAGCAGTACTTC.

The chain recombines TRBV10-3 with TRBJ2-1; D perhaps matches TRBD2 (5 bases). Germline V CDR1 and CDR2: ENHRY, SYGVKD. V was shortened by 6 bases and J by 2 bases, with 11 bases between the two germline ends. This CDR3 region has 14 residues. The CDR3 nucleotides are TGTGCCATCAGGAGCGGCCGGGCCTACAATGAGCAGTTCTTC. It is translated as CAIRSGRAYNEQFF.

The rearrangement links TRBV10-3 to TRBJ1-2, with 7 bases lining up with TRBD1. CDR1 is ENHRY and CDR2 is SYGVKD in the germline V gene. Germline trimming cut 4 bases from V and 5 bases from J; bases unmatched to any gene: 1. CDR3 size: 12 residues. CDR3: CAISGQGYGYTF. Here the CDR3 DNA reads TGTGCCATCAGTGGACAGGGTTATGGCTACACCTTC.

This chain joins TRBV24-1 and TRBJ2-7; D is possibly TRBD1 (5 bases). V was pared by 6 bases and J by 2 bases, with 13 bases between. This CDR3 has 14 residues. Germline-derived CDR1 and CDR2 are KGHDR and SFDVKD. In DNA, the CDR3 is TGTGCCACCAGTAGGGGCAGGGAACCCTACGAGCAGTACTTC. Its protein product is CATSRGREPYEQYF.

This rearrangement joins TRBV28 to TRBJ2-7; 9 bases are a match to TRBD1. From germline, CDR1 is MDHEN and CDR2 SYDVKM. CDR3 size: 14 residues. J gave up 3 bases and V 6 bases, and 6 bases lay outside the gene matches. The DNA of the CDR3 is TGTGCCAGCAGCCGCGGGACAGGGCGCTACGAGCAGTACTTC. Its protein product is CASSRGTGRYEQYF.

The chain uses TRBV6-2 or TRBV6-3 and TRBJ1-6, with 9 bases matching TRBD1. Germline trimming cut 4 bases from V and 7 bases from J; bases unmatched to any gene: 8. CDR1 MNHEY and CDR2 SVGEGT come from the germline V gene. The CDR3 is 16 residues long. The DNA for the CDR3 is TGTGCCAGCAGTTGGGACAGGGAGCGTGACAATTCACCCCTCCACTTT. This sequence encodes CASSWDRERDNSPLHF.

V and J are TRBV18 and TRBJ1-5; TRBD1 might be the D (5 bases). The CDR3 has 16 amino acids. Germline V gene sequence: CDR1 KGHSH, CDR2 LQKENI. Trimming left V 4 bases short and J 2 bases short, with 15 bases between. The DNA of the CDR3 is TGTGCCAGCTCACTGGGTTCGGGGGAAGGCAATCAGCCCCAGCATTTT. This gives the protein CASSLGSGEGNQPQHF.

The chain uses TRBV24-1 and TRBJ2-3; D call uncertain. CDR1 and CDR2 from the germline V gene are KGHDR and SFDVKD. There are 16 residues in the CDR3. V lost 5 bases and J lost 2, with 16 bases in between. The chain's CDR3 is CATSGDTNTFTDTQYF. The CDR3 DNA sequence: TGTGCCACCAGTGGTGATACCAACACCTTCACAGATACGCAGTATTTT.

This chain uses TRBV3-1 (or the pseudogene TRBV3-2) with TRBJ2-7; 9 positions agree with TRBD2. The CDR3 spans 15 residues. Trimming took 1 base from V and 3 from J; bases not matched to a gene: 4. From germline, CDR1 is LGHDT and CDR2 YNNKEL (reference sequence). The chain's CDR3 is CASSQAVAGVYEQYF. In DNA, the CDR3 is TGTGCCAGCAGCCAAGCGGTAGCGGGAGTCTACGAGCAGTACTTC.

The chain employs TRBV4-2 and TRBJ2-3; TRBD2 agrees at 9 bases. Germline trimming cut 0 bases from V and 1 base from J; bases unmatched to any gene: 8. The CDR3 extends over 18 amino acids. Per the germline V gene, CDR1 is LGHNA and CDR2 is YNFKEQ. The CDR3 reads CASSQEGRVAGGTDTQYF. As DNA, the CDR3 is TGTGCCAGCAGCCAAGAAGGTCGGGTAGCGGGGGGCACAGATACGCAGTATTTT.

The chain uses TRBV28 and TRBJ1-2, with 8 positions matching TRBD1. In germline, CDR1 is MDHEN, CDR2 SYDVKM. Trimming cost V 5 bases and J 7 bases; bases outside gene matches: 6. The CDR3 extends over 13 amino acids. This CDR3 reads CASSAGQGPGYTF. CDR3 nucleotides: TGTGCCAGCAGTGCCGGACAGGGACCTGGCTACACCTTC.

This clone has just one count. The rearrangement joins TRBV5-5 to TRBJ2-3; 10 positions agree with TRBD2. V lost 0 bases, J lost 3 bases, and 10 bases stayed unmatched. Looked up from germline, CDR1 is SGHKS and CDR2 is YYEKEE (reference sequence). This CDR3 contains 18 residues. The CDR3 sequence is CASSLVLAGDAGTDTQYF. CDR3 coding DNA: TGTGCCAGCAGCTTGGTTCTAGCGGGAGACGCGGGGACAGATACGCAGTATTTT.

This clone occurred once. The chain employs TRBV6-5 and TRBJ2-7; 7 bases agree with TRBD2. CDR3 length: 16 residues. Per the germline V gene, CDR1 is MNHEY and CDR2 is SVGAGI. The V gene end was trimmed by 2 bases and the J gene end by 3 bases; junction bases not matched to a gene: 10. The CDR3 DNA reads TGTGCCAGCAGTTACGTTAGCGGGCTCAGCTACTACGAGCAGTACTTC. Translated: CASSYVSGLSYYEQYF.

The V and J genes are TRBV5-1 and TRBJ2-3; 7 bases line up with TRBD1. Germline V lookup: CDR1 SGHRS, CDR2 YFSETQ. The CDR3 is made up of 14 amino acids. J lost 2 bases, V lost 4 bases, and 4 bases had no gene match. The CDR3 sequence is CASSRDSLTDTQYF. The CDR3 nucleotides read TGCGCCAGCAGCCGGGACAGCCTCACAGATACGCAGTATTTT.

This clone was picked up one time. The rearrangement joins TRBV6-5 to TRBJ1-2; TRBD1 might be the D (5 bases). The V end was cut by 2 bases, the J end by 5 bases, with 12 bases between. Germline V gene data show CDR1 as MNHEY and CDR2 as SVGAGI. The CDR3 runs 14 residues. CDR3 region: CASSYRTGGYGYTF. As DNA, the CDR3 is TGTGCCAGCAGTTACAGGACGGGGGGATATGGCTACACCTTC.